The 2 T cell receptor beta chains below all came from one sample that was sequenced in a study of shared clonotypes between healthy human individuals. Assay: immunoSEQ multiplex PCR; the TCRdb copy retains only in-frame clones and omits some. The table has over a million clones, 95% to 97% seen once. Source material: naive CD4+ T cells sorted from blood. The subset is: CD45RA+ positively selected. The source is a man aged 30-40 years in good health.

The rearrangement links TRBV11-2 to TRBJ1-3; tentatively, D is TRBD1 (6 bases). Germline-derived CDR1 and CDR2 are SGHAT and FQNNGV. The CDR3 runs 14 residues. Deletions cut 1 base from V and 4 bases from J, with 8 bases between. CDR3 amino acids: CASSLAGTGNTIYF. The DNA of the CDR3 is TGTGCCAGCAGCTTAGCGGGGACAGGAAACACCATATATTTT.

Comment on this clone: This sample includes further DNA sequences coding for the same CDR3. The chain joins TRBV30 to TRBJ1-1; no clear D gene. The CDR3 runs to 13 residues. Trimming cost V 0 bases and J 1 base, with 6 bases left between them. Germline V gives CDR1 GTSNPN, CDR2 SVGIG (reference sequence). The CDR3 coding sequence is TGTGCCTGGAGTGTACGCGCGAACACTGAAGCTTTCTTT. Translated, it gives CAWSVRANTEAFF.